This entry lists 21 T cell receptor beta chains sequenced from one sample in a study of Ad26.COV2.S vaccination and SARS-CoV-2 variants. Profiled with immunoSEQ multiplex PCR; TCRdb holds only in-frame clones, not every one. The sample consists of about 140,000 clones, 75% to 90% of them appearing once. The sequences come from peripheral blood, collected after recovery from COVID-19. Source of these receptors: a human donor who had recovered from COVID-19.

J is TRBJ2-5 and V is TRBV24-1; D perhaps matches TRBD2 (5 bases). There are 17 residues in the CDR3. From germline, CDR1 is KGHDR and CDR2 SFDVKD. V was cut by 1 base and J by 5 bases, with 19 bases left in between. Here the CDR3 reads CATSDFSITAREETQYF. The CDR3 DNA follows: TGTGCCACCAGTGATTTCTCTATCACCGCGAGGGAGGAGACCCAGTACTTC.

The gene calls are TRBV5-1 and TRBJ2-2; tentatively, D is TRBD1 (6 bases). The CDR3 has 14 residues. Germline V lookup: CDR1 SGHRS, CDR2 YFSETQ. Trimming took off 3 bases at V and 0 bases at J, with 6 bases between the two ends. CDR3 nucleotides: TGCGCCAGCAGCTGGACAGCGAACACCGGGGAGCTGTTTTTT. Amino acids: CASSWTANTGELFF.

The CDR3 region has the DNA TGCGCCAGCAGCCCACGTGGGCGGGGGGCTGGAGGTGAAAAACTGTTTTTT. Its protein product is CASSPRGRGAGGEKLFF. The rearrangement uses TRBV4-3 and TRBJ1-4, with D possibly being TRBD1 (6 bases). The CDR3 sequence is 17 residues long. CDR1 is LGHNA, CDR2 YSLEER, per germline. Trimming stripped 4 bases from V and 7 bases from J, with 22 bases between.

The V and J genes are TRBV6-5 and TRBJ1-1; TRBD1 is a possible D gene (6 bases). From germline, CDR1 is MNHEY and CDR2 SVGAGI. Between the trimmed V and J ends, which lost 2 bases and 11 bases, there was a span of 15 bases. CDR3 size: 13 residues. As DNA, the CDR3 is TGTGCCAGCAGTTACGATTCAGGGGCGCGGGCTTTCTTT. As protein: CASSYDSGARAFF.

For the CDR3, the DNA is TGTGCCAGCAGCTCCTCCGGGACTTACTACGAGCAGTACTTC. Translating gives CASSSSGTYYEQYF. This chain connects TRBV7-6 to TRBJ2-7, with D possibly TRBD2 on 6 matching bases. The CDR3 has 14 residues. Germline values: CDR1 SGHVS, CDR2 FNYEAQ. V lost 4 bases and J lost 3, with 13 bases in between.

V and J are TRBV24-1 and TRBJ2-3; D is ambiguous. This CDR3 has 14 residues. V lost 4 bases to trimming and J lost 0 bases, with 7 bases between them. Germline assignment: CDR1 KGHDR and CDR2 SFDVKD. CDR3 sequence (DNA): TGTGCCACCAGTGAGGCACATAGCACAGATACGCAGTATTTT. Its translation: CATSEAHSTDTQYF.

This chain connects TRBV10-3 to TRBJ2-7; D is unresolved. Trimming took 0 bases from V and 7 from J, leaving 10 bases between them. Germline CDR1 is ENHRY and CDR2 is SYGVKD. The CDR3 loop spans 13 amino acids. CDR3 nucleotides: TGTGCCATCAGTGAGTCGAGGTTTGTTGAGCAGTACTTC. It is translated as CAISESRFVEQYF.

The rearrangement joins TRBV5-1 to TRBJ1-1; TRBD1 agrees at 10 bases. V lost 3 bases, J lost 4 bases, and 3 bases stayed unmatched. CDR1 is SGHRS, CDR2 YFSETQ, per germline. This CDR3 is built from 14 residues. CDR3 DNA: TGCGCCAGCAGCTACGGACAGGGGGGCACTGAAGCTTTCTTT. It codes for CASSYGQGGTEAFF.

This chain uses TRBV4-2 with TRBJ2-1, with D possibly being TRBD1 or TRBD2 (5 bases each). V shed 2 bases and J shed 5 bases, with 19 bases lying between them. Germline lookup yields CDR1 LGHNA and CDR2 YNFKEQ. The CDR3 runs 17 residues. The CDR3 protein is CASSQKVGVGDDNEQFF. DNA of the CDR3: TGTGCCAGCAGCCAAAAAGTCGGGGTTGGGGACGACAATGAGCAGTTCTTC.

The chain joins TRBV4-1 to TRBJ2-4; 11 bases align to TRBD1. Per the germline V gene, CDR1 is MGHRA and CDR2 is YSYEKL. V gave up 0 bases and J gave up 6 bases; unmatched junction bases: 7. This CDR3 is 17 amino acids long. CDR3 sequence: CASSQDVGQGAINIQYF. Written as DNA, the CDR3 is TGCGCCAGCAGCCAAGACGTAGGACAGGGGGCTATAAACATTCAGTACTTC.

This clone appeared a few times. The rearrangement links TRBV27 to TRBJ1-5; D is possibly TRBD1 (6 bases). Germline assignment: CDR1 MNHEY and CDR2 SMNVEV (reference sequence). The CDR3 is 17 amino acids. Trimming took off 5 bases at V and 6 bases at J, with 23 bases between the two ends. The CDR3 DNA sequence: TGTGCCAGCAGTCAAAGCAGGGGCGGGAGTAGAGGTCAGCCCCAGCATTTT. Translation: CASSQSRGGSRGQPQHF.

The chain employs TRBV28 and TRBJ1-2; 10 nucleotides match TRBD1. CDR3 length: 17 amino acids. The germline gives CDR1 MDHEN, CDR2 SYDVKM. The V gene end was trimmed by 8 bases and the J gene end by 9 bases; junction bases not matched to a gene: 21. The CDR3 here is CASRRPTGGLNVRSYTF. CDR3 in DNA: TGTGCCAGCCGTCGCCCGACAGGGGGCCTTAATGTGAGAAGCTACACCTTC.

V gene TRBV18 combines with J gene TRBJ1-1; D is undetermined. Germline V gene lookup returns CDR1 KGHSH and CDR2 LQKENI. With 3 bases removed from V and 0 bases from J, the gap between germline ends came to 17 bases. The CDR3 runs to 17 residues. This CDR3 is CASSPQPAQIMNTEAFF. The CDR3 DNA is TGTGCCAGCTCACCTCAGCCGGCACAGATAATGAACACTGAAGCTTTCTTT.

This chain uses TRBV7-2 with TRBJ1-6, with TRBD1 matching 8 bases. This CDR3 is 17 amino acids long. J was trimmed by 0 bases and V by 3 bases; bases with no gene match: 4. CDR1 SGHTA and CDR2 FQGNSA come from the germline V gene. CDR3 in DNA: TGTGCCAGCAGCTTGGGACAGGCAAGCTCCTATAATTCACCCCTCCACTTT. Its protein product is CASSLGQASSYNSPLHF.

The V call is TRBV28, the J call TRBJ2-4; a weak D match, TRBD2 (6 bases). Germline CDR1 MDHEN, CDR2 SYDVKM. Trimming removed 2 bases from V and 7 bases from J, with 21 bases in between. The CDR3 is 17 amino acids. This chain's CDR3 is CASSLAYFGGGVNIQYF. For the CDR3, the DNA is TGTGCCAGCAGTTTAGCTTACTTTGGGGGAGGAGTGAACATTCAGTACTTC.

The rearrangement links TRBV15 to TRBJ1-3; D remains unclear. This CDR3 is built from 15 residues. In germline, CDR1 is LNHNV, CDR2 YYDKDF (reference sequence). Between the trimmed V and J ends, which lost 0 bases and 2 bases, there was a span of 8 bases. CDR3 protein: CATSRDGVTGNTIYF. DNA of the CDR3: TGTGCCACCAGCAGAGATGGGGTAACTGGAAACACCATATATTTT.

The chain has TRBV18 and TRBJ1-1; weak D call: TRBD1 (5 bases). This CDR3 comprises 15 residues. Trimming stripped 6 bases from V and 1 base from J, with 15 bases between. CDR1 and CDR2 from the germline V gene are KGHSH and LQKENI. The CDR3 here is CASSPPSGRNTEAFF. The DNA for the CDR3 is TGTGCCAGCTCCCCTCCTTCAGGGCGGAACACTGAAGCTTTCTTT.

The genes are TRBV18 and TRBJ1-2, with 11 bases that match TRBD1. The length of the CDR3 is 16 residues. V lost 4 bases to trimming and J lost 7 bases; unmatched junction nucleotides: 11. Germline V gene data show CDR1 as KGHSH and CDR2 as LQKENI. The CDR3 DNA sequence: TGTGCCAGCTCACTAAAAAGGGACAGGGGGATCTCTGGCTACACCTTC. Protein product: CASSLKRDRGISGYTF.

J is TRBJ2-1 and V is TRBV5-1, with 8 positions matching TRBD2. The J segment lost 4 bases and the V segment lost 0 bases, leaving 6 bases of the junction unmatched. CDR1 is SGHRS, CDR2 YFSETQ, per germline. The CDR3 consists of 16 residues. CDR3 nucleotide sequence: TGCGCCAGCAGCTTGGAGGAGCGGGGGCTGTACAATGAGCAGTTCTTC. This gives the protein CASSLEERGLYNEQFF.

This clone was observed a handful of times. The CDR3 here is CASSPMRADTQYF. The CDR3 coding sequence is TGTGCCAGCAGCCCCATGAGAGCAGATACGCAGTATTTT. The chain carries TRBV6-6 and TRBJ2-3; D not certain. This CDR3 is 13 amino acids long. V was pared by 6 bases and J by 4 bases, with 11 bases between. CDR1 is MNHNY and CDR2 is SVGAGI in the germline V gene (reference sequence).

The chain uses TRBV28 and TRBJ2-3; 12 nucleotides line up with TRBD2. This CDR3 spans 18 amino acids. Germline trimming cut 2 bases from V and 4 bases from J; bases unmatched to any gene: 10. Germline V CDR1 and CDR2: MDHEN, SYDVKM. For the CDR3, the DNA is TGTGCCAGCAGTTTAGGACTAGCGGGGTTAGAGGAGGCAGATACGCAGTATTTT. It translates to CASSLGLAGLEEADTQYF.